The 31 T cell receptor beta chains below all came from one sample that was sequenced in a study of cytomegalovirus exposure and HLA in healthy donors. Repertoires were generated with immunoSEQ multiplex PCR, while TCRdb's copy carries only in-frame clones and drops some. In the table there are about 400,000 clones, 86% of which are singletons. Source material: PBMCs. All receptors come from a woman aged 18 to 35 in good health and CMV-seronegative.

The gene calls are TRBV7-9 and TRBJ1-4; D remains ambiguous. V was trimmed by 1 base and J by 0 bases, leaving 6 bases between them. This CDR3 has 15 residues. Germline-derived CDR1 and CDR2 are SEHNR and FQNEAQ (reference sequence). CDR3 coding DNA: TGTGCCAGCAGCTTAGGGGAGACAACTAATGAAAAACTGTTTTTT. Translation: CASSLGETTNEKLFF.

This chain links TRBV28 with TRBJ1-5; D ambiguous. Trimming pared 6 bases from V and 0 bases from J, leaving 12 bases between. Germline assignment: CDR1 MDHEN and CDR2 SYDVKM. The CDR3 length is 15 residues. The CDR3 DNA is TGTGCCAGCAGGCGAAGGAGTTATAGCAATCAGCCCCAGCATTTT. The encoded protein is CASRRRSYSNQPQHF.

This clone was recorded at least ten times. This sequence joins TRBV4-2 and TRBJ1-5, with TRBD1 identical over 8 bases. CDR3 size: 15 residues. The J segment lost 8 bases and the V segment lost 2 bases, leaving 8 bases of the junction unmatched. Per germline, CDR1 LGHNA and CDR2 YNFKEQ. CDR3 in amino acids: CASSQHRGSAEPQHF. The CDR3 nucleotides read TGTGCCAGCAGCCAACACAGGGGGTCGGCGGAGCCCCAGCATTTT.

A few counts support this clone. The V call is TRBV7-8, the J call TRBJ2-7; tentative D call: TRBD1 (5 bases). Germline values: CDR1 SGHVS, CDR2 FQNEAQ. The CDR3 extends over 13 amino acids. The germline V and J ends were trimmed by 5 bases and 2 bases, with 10 bases remaining between them. This CDR3 is CASSDGQTYEQYF. CDR3 DNA sequence: TGTGCCAGCAGCGATGGACAAACCTACGAGCAGTACTTC.

The CDR3 region has the DNA TGTGCCAGCAGCGTATCAGGTCCTCGCACAGATACGCAGTATTTT. Amino acids: CASSVSGPRTDTQYF. V is TRBV9 and J is TRBJ2-3; D unresolved. This CDR3 contains 15 residues. Germline CDR1 and CDR2: SGDLS and YYNGEE. V was pared by 1 base and J by 1 base, with 10 bases between.

V and J are TRBV6-6 and TRBJ2-3; D perhaps matches TRBD1 (5 bases). Germline assignment: CDR1 MNHNY and CDR2 SVGAGI (reference sequence). Deletions cut 2 bases from V and 0 bases from J, with 12 bases between. This CDR3 has 16 amino acids. CDR3 protein: CASSYTGTASTDTQYF. For the CDR3, the DNA is TGTGCCAGCAGTTACACAGGCACGGCTAGCACAGATACGCAGTATTTT.

This clone was counted a few times. The rearrangement links TRBV11-2 to TRBJ1-5; 7 nucleotides agree with TRBD1. Trimming removed 4 bases from V and 4 bases from J; junction bases left unmatched: 4. The CDR3 sequence is 14 residues long. Germline CDR1 and CDR2: SGHAT and FQNNGV. The CDR3 protein is CASSSGGWNQPQHF. CDR3 bases: TGTGCCAGCAGCTCAGGGGGTTGGAATCAGCCCCAGCATTTT.

The rearrangement uses TRBV6-6 and TRBJ1-5; D not certain. V was clipped by 5 bases and J by 2 bases, with 13 bases between them. Germline lookup yields CDR1 MNHNY and CDR2 SVGAGI (reference sequence). The CDR3 has 15 amino acids. This chain's CDR3 is CASSVRSEGNQPQHF. CDR3 nucleotides: TGTGCCAGCAGTGTGAGGTCCGAGGGCAATCAGCCCCAGCATTTT.

This clone was recorded only once. This chain uses TRBV28 with TRBJ1-5, with a weak D call TRBD1 (5 bases). The germline V and J ends were trimmed by 6 bases and 0 bases, with 18 bases remaining between them. CDR1 MDHEN and CDR2 SYDVKM come from the germline V gene. The CDR3 runs to 17 residues. CDR3 amino acids: CASSPGGLGYSNQPQHF. Here the CDR3 DNA reads TGTGCCAGCAGCCCTGGGGGGTTGGGATATAGCAATCAGCCCCAGCATTTT.

To note about this clone: Other nucleotide sequences from this sample produce the same CDR3. The chain combines TRBV28 with TRBJ2-1; TRBD2 matches at 12 bases. V was pared by 2 bases and J by 7 bases, with 3 bases of the junction left unmatched. This CDR3 has 15 amino acids. Germline CDR1 is MDHEN and CDR2 is SYDVKM. DNA for the CDR3: TGTGCCAGCAGTTTACTAGCGGGAGGGCCGAATGAGCAGTTCTTC. This encodes CASSLLAGGPNEQFF.

The chain recombines TRBV6-1 with TRBJ2-1; 11 bases fit TRBD2. Germline CDR1 and CDR2: MNHNS and SASEGT. Trimming took 3 bases from V and 8 from J; bases not matched to a gene: 6. The CDR3 has 15 residues. CDR3 nucleotides: TGTGCCAGCAGTGACCTAGCGGGGGGCGGGGATGAGCAGTTCTTC. Translation gives CASSDLAGGGDEQFF.

The chain is built from TRBV7-8 and TRBJ2-7; no reliable D call. The CDR3 sequence is 16 residues long. Trimming removed 1 base from V and 0 bases from J, with 13 bases in between. Germline V gene data show CDR1 as SGHVS and CDR2 as FQNEAQ. CDR3 loop: CASSLGAAFISYEQYF. The CDR3 DNA sequence: TGTGCCAGCAGCTTAGGGGCAGCCTTTATCTCCTACGAGCAGTACTTC.

This clone has a handful of counts. The chain has TRBV19 and TRBJ2-7; the match to TRBD1 covers 9 bases. This CDR3 is built from 13 residues. Trimming cost V 5 bases and J 3 bases; bases outside gene matches: 2. The germline gives CDR1 LNHDA, CDR2 SQIVND (reference sequence). The CDR3 sequence: CASSWDRDYEQYF. The DNA for the CDR3 is TGTGCCAGTAGTTGGGACAGGGACTACGAGCAGTACTTC.

This clone has a single count. The rearrangement joins TRBV11-3 to TRBJ2-2; D possibly corresponds to TRBD2 (5 bases). V was cut by 5 bases and J by 0 bases, with 10 bases left in between. This CDR3 has 15 amino acids. The V gene's germline CDR1 is SGHNT and CDR2 YENEEA. The CDR3 here is CASSRTGANTGELFF. CDR3 nucleotides: TGTGCCAGCAGCCGGACTGGTGCGAACACCGGGGAGCTGTTTTTT.

The chain employs TRBV27 and TRBJ1-1, with 10 positions matching TRBD1. V was clipped by 3 bases and J by 3 bases; unmatched bases: 4. Germline-derived CDR1 and CDR2 are MNHEY and SMNVEV (reference sequence). This CDR3 is built from 15 residues. The CDR3 DNA is TGTGCCAGCAGTTTGAAGGGACAGGGGTACACTGAAGCTTTCTTT. Translation: CASSLKGQGYTEAFF.

The DNA for the CDR3 is TGTGCCAGCAGCCCGAACAGGGAATACGAGCAGTACTTC. Its protein is CASSPNREYEQYF. This chain joins TRBV7-6 and TRBJ2-7; maybe TRBD1 (6 bases). The CDR3 length is 13 residues. V shed 5 bases and J shed 4 bases, with 12 bases lying between them. Germline V gene lookup returns CDR1 SGHVS and CDR2 FNYEAQ.

The chain combines TRBV19 with TRBJ1-6; tentatively, D is TRBD1 (6 bases). The germline gives CDR1 LNHDA, CDR2 SQIVND (reference sequence). Between the trimmed V and J ends, which lost 6 bases and 0 bases, there was a span of 12 bases. CDR3 size: 16 residues. The CDR3 region is CASRPGQFSYNSPLHF. The DNA of the CDR3 is TGTGCCAGTAGGCCGGGACAATTCTCCTATAATTCACCCCTCCACTTT.

This chain uses TRBV2 with TRBJ2-5; TRBD1 aligns across 7 bases. The germline V gene encodes CDR1 SNHLY and CDR2 FYNNEI. The CDR3 is made up of 16 amino acids. V was clipped by 4 bases and J by 2 bases; unmatched bases: 10. CDR3 sequence reads: CASSGWGQRTQETQYF. DNA for the CDR3: TGTGCCAGCAGTGGATGGGGACAGAGAACTCAAGAGACCCAGTACTTC.

This clone was detected once. The chain has TRBV28 and TRBJ2-1; no clear D. Germline-derived CDR1 and CDR2 are MDHEN and SYDVKM. This CDR3 contains 16 residues. V was cut by 5 bases and J by 0 bases, with 14 bases left in between. The CDR3 protein is CASSPPATGSYNEQFF. The CDR3 DNA follows: TGTGCCAGCAGTCCCCCGGCGACGGGCTCCTACAATGAGCAGTTCTTC.

The V and J genes are TRBV11-2 and TRBJ2-5, with 7 bases fitting TRBD1. The V segment lost 7 bases and the J segment 1 base; nucleotides outside the gene matches: 6. This CDR3 contains 14 residues. Per the germline V gene, CDR1 is SGHAT and CDR2 is FQNNGV. The CDR3 sequence: CASTPPGGQETQYF. The CDR3 bases are TGTGCCAGCACCCCCCCAGGGGGCCAAGAGACCCAGTACTTC.

The CDR3 spells CASSEDGRQGYLEKLFF. DNA for the CDR3: TGTGCCAGCAGTGAAGACGGGAGGCAGGGATATTTGGAAAAACTGTTTTTT. The chain uses TRBV7-2 and TRBJ1-4; possible D gene TRBD1, 5 bases. Looked up from germline, CDR1 is SGHTA and CDR2 is FQGNSA. The CDR3 covers 17 residues. V shed 6 bases and J shed 8 bases, with 25 bases lying between them.

The rearrangement joins TRBV7-8 to TRBJ2-7, with D possibly being TRBD2 (5 bases). The germline V gene has CDR1 SGHVS and CDR2 FQNEAQ. V was pared by 7 bases and J by 3 bases, with 16 bases between. This CDR3 has 14 amino acids. The CDR3 is CASTIRDERYEQYF. In DNA form, the CDR3 reads TGTGCCAGCACGATCCGGGATGAACGCTACGAGCAGTACTTC.

V is TRBV28 and J is TRBJ2-7, with D perhaps TRBD1 (6 bases). Trimming took 7 bases from V and 2 from J, leaving 15 bases between them. The CDR3 runs to 14 residues. Germline CDR1 is MDHEN and CDR2 is SYDVKM. Here the CDR3 DNA reads TGTGCCAGCAAGAATGTTGACAGGCCCTACGAGCAGTACTTC. Translation: CASKNVDRPYEQYF.

The chain recombines TRBV7-3 with TRBJ2-1, with 12 bases matching TRBD2. The trim removed 7 bases at V and 6 bases at J, leaving 4 bases unmatched. Germline V gene lookup returns CDR1 SGHTA and CDR2 FQGTGA. This CDR3 contains 14 residues. The CDR3 DNA reads TGTGCCAGCACCTTGACTAGCGGGAGCAATGAGCAGTTCTTC. This codes for CASTLTSGSNEQFF.

A remark on this clone: The same CDR3 can be traced to other DNA sequences in this sample. This sequence joins TRBV7-9 and TRBJ2-2; 9 bases are a match to TRBD2. This CDR3 region has 16 residues. The trim removed 1 base at V and 2 bases at J, leaving 2 bases unmatched. Germline V lookup: CDR1 SEHNR, CDR2 FQNEAQ (reference sequence). The DNA of the CDR3 is TGTGCCAGCAGCTTAGGGCTAGCGGGAAACACCGGGGAGCTGTTTTTT. It yields the protein CASSLGLAGNTGELFF.

The chain joins TRBV6-1 to TRBJ2-7; TRBD1 aligns across 8 bases. CDR1 is MNHNS, CDR2 SASEGT, per germline. The CDR3 extends over 15 amino acids. After removal of 6 bases from V and 3 bases from J, the junction contained 10 bases not matched to a gene. In DNA, the CDR3 is TGTGCCAGCAGCCCGGACAGGGATTACCTCTACGAGCAGTACTTC. Its protein is CASSPDRDYLYEQYF.

In its sample, this clone was seen once. The chain carries TRBV2 and TRBJ1-4, with D possibly being TRBD1 (6 bases). This CDR3 contains 15 residues. V was clipped by 5 bases and J by 2 bases, with 12 bases between them. Germline CDR1 and CDR2: SNHLY and FYNNEI. The CDR3 DNA is TGTGCCAGCAGTCTAGGGGGGGCCACTAATGAAAAACTGTTTTTT. Translated: CASSLGGATNEKLFF.

V gene TRBV5-4 combines with J gene TRBJ2-7; 14 nucleotides line up with TRBD2. The CDR3 loop spans 15 amino acids. Germline CDR1 SGHNT, CDR2 YYREEE (reference sequence). The V gene end was trimmed by 4 bases and the J gene end by 0 bases; junction bases not matched to a gene: 0. CDR3 loop: CASSGTSGSSYEQYF. The CDR3 coding sequence is TGTGCCAGCAGCGGGACTAGCGGGAGCTCCTACGAGCAGTACTTC.

V is TRBV14 and J is TRBJ2-3; a weak D match, TRBD2 (6 bases). This CDR3 spans 14 amino acids. CDR1 and CDR2 (germline): SGHDN, FVKESK. Trimming took 6 bases from V and 4 from J, leaving 14 bases between them. CDR3 sequence reads: CASRGGTEADTQYF. The CDR3 DNA is TGTGCCAGCAGGGGCGGGACGGAGGCAGATACGCAGTATTTT.

The chain combines TRBV28 with TRBJ2-7; D may be TRBD1 (6 bases). CDR1 and CDR2 (germline): MDHEN, SYDVKM. V was shortened by 5 bases and J by 3 bases, with 17 bases between the two germline ends. There are 15 residues in the CDR3. CDR3 sequence: CASSPIPGTHYEQYF. Here the CDR3 DNA reads TGTGCCAGCAGTCCTATCCCGGGGACACACTACGAGCAGTACTTC.

This sequence joins TRBV7-9 and TRBJ1-4, with 7 positions matching TRBD1. The CDR3 loop spans 16 amino acids. CDR1 and CDR2 from the germline V gene are SEHNR and FQNEAQ (reference sequence). J gave up 0 bases and V 5 bases, and 6 bases lay outside the gene matches. CDR3 region: CASSPGQPTTNEKLFF. Here the CDR3 DNA reads TGTGCCAGCAGCCCGGGACAGCCAACAACTAATGAAAAACTGTTTTTT. Complete variable domain (other parts from reference TRBV7-9 and TRBJ1-4): DTGVSQNPRHKITKRGQNVTFRCDPISEHNRLYWYRQTLGQGPEFLTYFQNEAQLEKSRLLSDRFSAERPKGSFSTLEIQRTEQGDSAMYLCASSPGQPTTNEKLFFGSGTQLSVL.